Presented here are 23 T cell receptor beta chains from one specimen sequenced in a study of blood T cell repertoires in COVID-19. Some clones are missing from TCRdb's copy, which holds only in-frame ones; the method was immunoSEQ multiplex PCR. The sample holds under 60,000 clones, 70% to 85% seen once. The sequenced sample consisted of peripheral blood. Source of these receptors: a man aged 55 to 70 with acute or convalescent COVID-19.

J is TRBJ1-4 and V is TRBV27; 10 nucleotides line up with TRBD1. The CDR3 length is 15 residues. The J segment lost 5 bases and the V segment lost 4 bases, leaving 4 bases of the junction unmatched. CDR1 and CDR2 (germline): MNHEY, SMNVEV (reference sequence). CDR3 in amino acids: CASSSLDRGNEKLFF. DNA for the CDR3: TGTGCCAGCAGTTCCCTGGACAGGGGGAATGAAAAACTGTTTTTT.

The J gene is TRBJ1-1, the V gene TRBV9; D is possibly TRBD1 (5 bases). V was shortened by 4 bases and J by 1 base, with 8 bases between the two germline ends. CDR1 SGDLS and CDR2 YYNGEE come from the germline V gene. The CDR3 is made up of 13 amino acids. As DNA, the CDR3 is TGTGCCAGCAGCCTCGGACAGAACACTGAAGCTTTCTTT. Protein: CASSLGQNTEAFF.

This rearrangement joins TRBV19 to TRBJ1-5, with TRBD1 matching over 8 bases. The junction had 15 bases not matched to a gene; V was cut back by 5 bases and J by 0 bases. The V gene's germline CDR1 is LNHDA and CDR2 SQIVND (reference sequence). CDR3 length equals 19 residues. CDR3 DNA sequence: TGTGCCAGTAGTCTACCCCCCACAGGGGGAGGCTATAGCAATCAGCCCCAGCATTTT. Protein product: CASSLPPTGGGYSNQPQHF. Full variable domain (rest looked up from reference TRBV19 and TRBJ1-5): DGGITQSPKYLFRKEGQNVTLSCEQNLNHDAMYWYRQDPGQGLRLIYYSQIVNDFQKGDIAEGYSVSREKKESFPLTVTSAQKNPTAFYLCASSLPPTGGGYSNQPQHFGDGTRLSIL.

The chain links TRBV5-4 to TRBJ2-2; D gene unclear. V lost 2 bases, J lost 6 bases, and 8 bases lay in between. Germline lookup yields CDR1 SGHNT and CDR2 YYREEE (reference sequence). The CDR3 contains 13 residues. The CDR3, as DNA: TGTGCCAGCAGCTTTGACGAGGCCGGGGAGCTGTTTTTT. It codes for CASSFDEAGELFF.

The chain employs TRBV5-1 and TRBJ2-3, with 10 nucleotides matching TRBD2. This CDR3 has 15 amino acids. Germline V lookup: CDR1 SGHRS, CDR2 YFSETQ. Germline trimming cut 4 bases from V and 9 bases from J; bases unmatched to any gene: 11. Written as DNA, the CDR3 is TGCGCCAGCAGCCCGAGCGGGGGGGAGCTCTGGACGCAGTATTTT. Residues: CASSPSGGELWTQYF.

The chain is built from TRBV5-8 and TRBJ1-5; 7 nucleotides agree with TRBD1. Germline CDR1 and CDR2: SGHTS and YDEGEE. The CDR3 sequence is 14 residues long. After removal of 3 bases from V and 7 bases from J, the junction contained 7 bases not matched to a gene. The CDR3 DNA reads as TGTGCCAGCAGCTCCAGGGGGGCTCGACAGCCCCAGCATTTT. It encodes CASSSRGARQPQHF.

The chain joins TRBV2 to TRBJ1-2; 8 bases fit TRBD1. This CDR3 spans 14 amino acids. Germline CDR1 SNHLY, CDR2 FYNNEI. With 5 bases clipped from V and 6 bases from J, the junction kept 8 bases outside the gene matches. The CDR3 DNA reads as TGTGCCAGCAGTAATAGACAGGGGAAGGATGGCTACACCTTC. Encoded protein: CASSNRQGKDGYTF. Full variable domain (missing parts from reference TRBV2 and TRBJ1-2): EPEVTQTPSHQVTQMGQEVILRCVPISNHLYFYWYRQILGQKVEFLVSFYNNEISEKSEIFDDQFSVERPDGSNFTLKIRSTKLEDSAMYFCASSNRQGKDGYTFGSGTRLTVV.

The rearrangement uses TRBV19 and TRBJ1-3, with 7 bases identical to TRBD1. Germline V gives CDR1 LNHDA, CDR2 SQIVND (reference sequence). The CDR3 contains 14 residues. V was clipped by 6 bases and J by 10 bases; unmatched bases: 12. This CDR3 reads CASSGTAPRRTIYF. Here the CDR3 DNA reads TGTGCCAGTAGCGGGACAGCACCTAGACGGACCATATATTTT.

The gene calls are TRBV19 and TRBJ1-1, with no clear D. CDR1 is LNHDA and CDR2 is SQIVND in the germline V gene (reference sequence). The V gene lost 5 bases and the J gene lost 1 base, with 11 bases spanning the gap. The CDR3 has 14 amino acids. For the CDR3, the DNA is TGTGCCAGTAGTGCTGAGAGAGAGAACACTGAAGCTTTCTTT. Its translation: CASSAERENTEAFF.

The chain couples TRBV12-5 to TRBJ2-3; a possible D gene is TRBD2 (6 bases). This CDR3 comprises 13 residues. Germline loops: CDR1 LGHNT, CDR2 FRNRAP. The V end lost 0 bases, the J end lost 9 bases, and 10 bases lay between the germline ends. The CDR3 protein is CASGLVRDSTQYF. The CDR3 region has the DNA TGTGCTAGTGGTTTGGTAAGGGACTCAACGCAGTATTTT.

The chain recombines TRBV19 with TRBJ2-5, with 10 bases lining up with TRBD2. This CDR3 has 13 residues. J was trimmed by 5 bases and V by 8 bases; bases with no gene match: 5. The germline gives CDR1 LNHDA, CDR2 SQIVND (reference sequence). The DNA of the CDR3 is TGTGCCAGTCGACTAGCGGGTGGGGAGACCCAGTACTTC. Its protein product is CASRLAGGETQYF.

CDR3 sequence: CASSVTDQHGTEAFF. In DNA form, the CDR3 reads TGTGCCAGCAGCGTCACAGATCAACATGGCACTGAAGCTTTCTTT. The chain links TRBV9 to TRBJ1-1; unclear D gene. V lost 2 bases and J 4 bases, leaving 15 bases between the germline ends. The V gene's germline CDR1 is SGDLS and CDR2 YYNGEE. CDR3 length: 15 residues.

The V call is TRBV6-5, the J call TRBJ1-3; tentative D call: TRBD1 (6 bases). The CDR3 is 16 amino acids. Trimming cost V 4 bases and J 4 bases, with 17 bases left between them. Germline V CDR1 and CDR2: MNHEY, SVGAGI. CDR3 nucleotides: TGTGCCAGCAGTTTTTCACAGGGATCAGCGGGAAACACCATATATTTT. Translated: CASSFSQGSAGNTIYF.

CDR3 coding DNA: TGCAGTGCCGTATCTCAGGGTAAGCAGTTCTTC. Translated, it gives CSAVSQGKQFF. The chain carries TRBV20-1 and TRBJ2-1; possibly TRBD1 for D (5 bases). The CDR3 has 11 amino acids. Germline V lookup: CDR1 DFQATT, CDR2 SNEGSKA (reference sequence). V lost 6 bases, J lost 11 bases, and 14 bases lay in between.

This clone was counted once. This chain links TRBV7-8 with TRBJ1-5; D unclear. The CDR3 sequence is 14 residues long. The V end was cut by 4 bases, the J end by 0 bases, with 7 bases between. Germline V CDR1 and CDR2: SGHVS, FQNEAQ. This CDR3 reads CASSSGYSNQPQHF. CDR3 coding DNA: TGTGCCAGCAGCTCCGGGTATAGCAATCAGCCCCAGCATTTT. The full variable domain, completed using reference TRBV7-8 and TRBJ1-5, is GAGVSQSPRYKVAKRGQDVALRCDPISGHVSLFWYQQALGQGPEFLTYFQNEAQLDKSGLPSDRFFAERPEGSVSTLKIQRTQQEDSAVYLCASSSGYSNQPQHFGDGTRLSIL.

The rearrangement joins TRBV7-7 to TRBJ2-3; 9 bases match TRBD1. V lost 5 bases, J lost 3 bases, and 6 bases stayed unmatched. This CDR3 is 15 amino acids long. Germline CDR1 SSHAT, CDR2 FNYEAQ (reference sequence). Written as DNA, the CDR3 is TGTGCCAGCAGCACAGGACAGGGGATAACAGATACGCAGTATTTT. As protein: CASSTGQGITDTQYF.

This chain uses TRBV2 with TRBJ1-4; D remains unclear. Germline loops: CDR1 SNHLY, CDR2 FYNNEI. This CDR3 is 11 amino acids long. Trimming removed 3 bases at V and 7 bases at J, with 3 bases between. DNA for the CDR3: TGTGCCAGCAGTGACGTTGAAAAACTGTTTTTT. This gives the protein CASSDVEKLFF.

V is TRBV7-8 and J is TRBJ1-1, with TRBD1 matching over 7 bases. The V segment lost 5 bases and the J segment 2 bases; nucleotides outside the gene matches: 8. From germline, CDR1 is SGHVS and CDR2 FQNEAQ. The CDR3 has 15 residues. The CDR3 is CASSKTGLDNTEAFF. CDR3 sequence (DNA): TGTGCCAGCAGCAAGACAGGGCTAGACAACACTGAAGCTTTCTTT.

Remarks on this clone: Within the sample, other DNA sequences also encode this same CDR3. The chain has TRBV12-2 and TRBJ2-7; the table gives TRBD1 as D, unverified against the DNA. TRBV12-2 is designated a pseudogene. The CDR3 is made up of 15 amino acids. The CDR3 protein is CASRLVPGGLYEQYF. The CDR3 DNA reads as TGTGCAAGTCGCTTGGTACCAGGGGGGCTCTACGAGCAGTACTTC.

The chain carries TRBV19 and TRBJ1-5; D is undetermined. Trimming removed 3 bases at V and 9 bases at J, with 12 bases between. CDR1 and CDR2 (germline): LNHDA, SQIVND (reference sequence). The length of the CDR3 is 13 residues. The CDR3, as DNA: TGTGCCAGTAGTATCATGGTAGAGGGGCCCCAGCATTTT. Translating it yields CASSIMVEGPQHF. Based on the CDR3 plus reference TRBV19 and TRBJ1-5, the full variable domain is DGGITQSPKYLFRKEGQNVTLSCEQNLNHDAMYWYRQDPGQGLRLIYYSQIVNDFQKGDIAEGYSVSREKKESFPLTVTSAQKNPTAFYLCASSIMVEGPQHFGDGTRLSIL.

The rearrangement uses TRBV11-3 and TRBJ2-1; a possible D gene is TRBD1 (5 bases). Deletions cut 1 base from V and 0 bases from J, with 7 bases between. Germline-derived CDR1 and CDR2 are SGHNT and YENEEA. The length of the CDR3 is 15 residues. CDR3 loop: CASSLGDSSYNEQFF. CDR3 DNA: TGTGCCAGCAGCTTAGGAGACAGCTCCTACAATGAGCAGTTCTTC.

This chain uses TRBV15 with TRBJ1-2; 10 bases line up with TRBD1. The CDR3 loop spans 16 amino acids. Per the germline V gene, CDR1 is LNHNV and CDR2 is YYDKDF (reference sequence). V gave up 5 bases and J gave up 8 bases; unmatched junction bases: 14. The CDR3 nucleotides are TGTGCCACCAGCCCCCTTGGGACAGGGGACCGGGAGGGCTACACCTTC. Residues: CATSPLGTGDREGYTF.

The chain combines TRBV27 with TRBJ2-1, with 8 bases aligning to TRBD1. Germline V gives CDR1 MNHEY, CDR2 SMNVEV (reference sequence). This CDR3 has 17 residues. The junction had 15 bases not matched to a gene; V was cut back by 4 bases and J by 7 bases. Here the CDR3 reads CASSSLYTGTGVNEQFF. Here the CDR3 DNA reads TGTGCCAGCAGTTCACTTTATACCGGGACAGGAGTTAATGAGCAGTTCTTC.